This TCR beta chain was obtained from a study of blood T cell repertoires in COVID-19. Looking at the study overall: Donors in the United States, Italy and Spain gave samples during acute or convalescent COVID-19. The cDNA or gDNA used as material had been derived from T cells, B-cell-depleted T cells, or PBMCs.

V lost 8 bases, J lost 9 bases, and 22 bases lay in between. CDR1 and CDR2 (germline): MNHNY, SVGAGI (reference sequence). This CDR3 comprises 14 residues. Per the original methods: Amplified reference gene primers provided the basis for estimating nucleated cell counts. The assay was immunoSEQ multiplex PCR, and TCRdb's table has in-frame clones only and misses some. The V and J calls and clone size were taken over from that table, and D and trimming were inferred from the DNA. Of 70,000 to 85,000 clones detected, approximately 78% appear once; the ten largest clones hold about a fifth. The chain carries TRBV6-6 and TRBJ1-2; D might be TRBD1 (6 bases). Sequenced material: peripheral blood. The origin of this receptor is a human donor in a cohort sampled during active COVID-19. CDR3: CASARDTTRQRYTF. CDR3 in DNA: TGTGCCAGCGCACGGGACACTACTAGGCAGCGCTACACCTTC.